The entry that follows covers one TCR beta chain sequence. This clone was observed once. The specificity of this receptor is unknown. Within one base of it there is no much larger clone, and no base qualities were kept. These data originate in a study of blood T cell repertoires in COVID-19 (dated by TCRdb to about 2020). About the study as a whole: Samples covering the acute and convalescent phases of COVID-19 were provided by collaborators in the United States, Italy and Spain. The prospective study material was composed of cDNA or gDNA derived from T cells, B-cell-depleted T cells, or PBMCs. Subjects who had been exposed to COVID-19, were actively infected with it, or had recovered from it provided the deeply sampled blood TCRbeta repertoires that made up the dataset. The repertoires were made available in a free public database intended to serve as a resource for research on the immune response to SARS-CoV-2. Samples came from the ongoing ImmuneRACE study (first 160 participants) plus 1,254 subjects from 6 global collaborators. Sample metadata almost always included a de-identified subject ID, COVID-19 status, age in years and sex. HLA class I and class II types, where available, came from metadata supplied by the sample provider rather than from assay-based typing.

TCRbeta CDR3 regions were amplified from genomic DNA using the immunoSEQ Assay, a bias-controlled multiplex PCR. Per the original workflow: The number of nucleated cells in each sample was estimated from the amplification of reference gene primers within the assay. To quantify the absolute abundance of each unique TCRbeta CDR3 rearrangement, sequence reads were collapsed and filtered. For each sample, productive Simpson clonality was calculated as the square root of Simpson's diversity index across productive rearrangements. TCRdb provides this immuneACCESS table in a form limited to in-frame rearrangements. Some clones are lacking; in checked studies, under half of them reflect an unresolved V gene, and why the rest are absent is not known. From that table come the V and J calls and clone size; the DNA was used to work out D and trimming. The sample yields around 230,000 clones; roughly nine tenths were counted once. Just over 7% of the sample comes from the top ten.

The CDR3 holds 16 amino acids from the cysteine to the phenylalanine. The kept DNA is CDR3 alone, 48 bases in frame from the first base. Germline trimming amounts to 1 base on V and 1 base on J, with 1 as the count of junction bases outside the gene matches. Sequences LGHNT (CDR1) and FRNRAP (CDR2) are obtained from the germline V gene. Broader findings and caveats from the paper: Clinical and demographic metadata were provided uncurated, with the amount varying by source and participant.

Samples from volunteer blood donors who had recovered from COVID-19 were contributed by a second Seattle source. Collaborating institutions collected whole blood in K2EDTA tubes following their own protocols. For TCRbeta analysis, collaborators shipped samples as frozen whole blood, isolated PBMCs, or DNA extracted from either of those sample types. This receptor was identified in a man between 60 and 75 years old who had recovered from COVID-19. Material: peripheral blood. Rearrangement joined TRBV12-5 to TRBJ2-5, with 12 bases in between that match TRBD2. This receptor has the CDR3 CASGLGTSGAQETQYF. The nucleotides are TGTGCTAGTGGTTTGGGGACTAGCGGGGCCCAAGAGACCCAGTACTTC.